A single sample gave rise to the 15 T cell receptor beta chains below, sequenced in a study of cytomegalovirus exposure and HLA in healthy donors. Clones were read by immunoSEQ multiplex PCR, and TCRdb kept only the in-frame ones, dropping some. The data show around 90,000 clones, 84% seen once. Material: PBMCs. These receptors all stem from a woman younger than 30 in good health and CMV-seropositive.

This chain joins TRBV18 and TRBJ2-1; unclear D gene. CDR1 KGHSH and CDR2 LQKENI come from the germline V gene. The CDR3 loop spans 14 amino acids. Deletions cut 4 bases from V and 1 base from J, with 8 bases between. CDR3 residues: CASSRQESYNEQFF. CDR3 coding DNA: TGTGCCAGCTCACGTCAGGAATCCTACAATGAGCAGTTCTTC. The full variable domain, its missing parts supplied by reference TRBV18 and TRBJ2-1, is NAGVMQNPRHLVRRRGQEARLRCSPMKGHSHVYWYRQLPEEGLKFMVYLQKENIIDESGMPKERFSAEFPKEGPSILRIQQVVRGDSAAYFCASSRQESYNEQFFGPGTRLTVL.

This chain uses TRBV11-2 with TRBJ1-4; D uncertain. The CDR3 runs 14 residues. Germline V gene lookup returns CDR1 SGHAT and CDR2 FQNNGV. V was pared by 5 bases and J by 4 bases, with 11 bases between. In DNA, the CDR3 is TGTGCCAGCAGCCGGAGGGTCGTTAATGAAAAACTGTTTTTT. Protein: CASSRRVVNEKLFF.

This chain connects TRBV6-1 to TRBJ2-3; TRBD2 agrees at 10 bases. Trimming took 2 bases from V and 4 from J; bases not matched to a gene: 3. Germline V CDR1 and CDR2: MNHNS, SASEGT. This CDR3 region has 15 residues. CDR3 in amino acids: CASSELSGGADTQYF. The CDR3 DNA reads TGTGCCAGCAGTGAATTGAGCGGGGGGGCAGATACGCAGTATTTT.

V usage is TRBV5-1 and J usage is TRBJ1-3; D may be TRBD1 (6 bases). The length of the CDR3 is 15 residues. Germline values: CDR1 SGHRS, CDR2 YFSETQ. V was cut by 2 bases and J by 4 bases, with 13 bases left in between. The CDR3 region has the DNA TGCGCCAGCAGCTTTGGGCAGGGGATGGGAAACACCATATATTTT. It yields the protein CASSFGQGMGNTIYF.

J is TRBJ2-7 and V is TRBV27; the match to TRBD2 covers 8 bases. V gave up 1 base and J gave up 0 bases; unmatched junction bases: 5. The CDR3 is 16 amino acids. CDR1 and CDR2 from the germline V gene are MNHEY and SMNVEV (reference sequence). The DNA for the CDR3 is TGTGCCAGCAGTTTATTGGCGGGGGGTTTCTCCTACGAGCAGTACTTC. It yields the protein CASSLLAGGFSYEQYF.

The chain joins TRBV6-1 to TRBJ1-6, with unresolved D. This CDR3 is 13 amino acids long. Trimming cost V 2 bases and J 9 bases, with 8 bases left between them. Germline V gene lookup returns CDR1 MNHNS and CDR2 SASEGT. The DNA for the CDR3 is TGTGCCAGCAGTGAATTTCGGGTTTCACCCCTCCACTTT. It yields the protein CASSEFRVSPLHF.

This chain joins TRBV7-2 and TRBJ2-6, with D perhaps TRBD1 (6 bases). Germline V gene sequence: CDR1 SGHTA, CDR2 FQGNSA. CDR3 length: 15 amino acids. The germline V and J ends were trimmed by 2 bases and 4 bases, with 9 bases remaining between them. CDR3 region: CASSLQGPGANVLTF. CDR3 DNA sequence: TGTGCCAGCAGCTTACAGGGGCCGGGGGCCAACGTCCTGACTTTC. The complete variable domain, with remaining parts taken from reference TRBV7-2 and TRBJ2-6, reads GAGVSQSPSNKVTEKGKDVELRCDPISGHTALYWYRQSLGQGLEFLIYFQGNSAPDKSGLPSDRFSAERTGGSVSTLTIQRTQQEDSAVYLCASSLQGPGANVLTFGAGSRLTVL.

This chain connects TRBV28 to TRBJ2-7, with 7 bases that match TRBD1. The CDR3 is 15 amino acids. Trimming cost V 6 bases and J 1 base; bases outside gene matches: 9. CDR1 and CDR2 (germline): MDHEN, SYDVKM. CDR3 nucleotide sequence: TGTGCCAGCAGGGGGTACGGACAGGAGTCCTACGAGCAGTACTTC. Its translation is CASRGYGQESYEQYF.

The chain links TRBV6-5 to TRBJ1-5; D unresolved. CDR1 is MNHEY and CDR2 is SVGAGI in the germline V gene. V shed 6 bases and J shed 4 bases, with 16 bases lying between them. This CDR3 region has 15 residues. The CDR3 reads CASSPERDRNQPQHF. The CDR3 region has the DNA TGTGCCAGCAGCCCGGAGAGGGATCGGAATCAGCCCCAGCATTTT.

This clone was seen only once. The chain combines TRBV6-1 with TRBJ1-1, with 9 positions matching TRBD1. Germline CDR1 reads MNHNS; CDR2 reads SASEGT. V was pared by 2 bases and J by 0 bases, with 7 bases of the junction left unmatched. The CDR3 loop spans 17 amino acids. The CDR3 DNA is TGTGCCAGCAGTGAACACGGGACAGGGCCCCTGAACACTGAAGCTTTCTTT. Translating it yields CASSEHGTGPLNTEAFF.

The V and J genes are TRBV28 and TRBJ2-1, with 9 positions matching TRBD1. CDR1 and CDR2 from the germline V gene are MDHEN and SYDVKM. This CDR3 spans 18 amino acids. With V trimmed by 4 bases and J by 4 bases, 14 bases remained unmatched. The CDR3 is CASSSPPPTGGQYNEQFF. The DNA for the CDR3 is TGTGCCAGCAGTTCCCCTCCTCCCACAGGGGGCCAATACAATGAGCAGTTCTTC.

This clone was recorded once. The genes are TRBV28 and TRBJ2-2, with 8 bases lining up with TRBD1. The germline gives CDR1 MDHEN, CDR2 SYDVKM. The V segment lost 5 bases and the J segment 11 bases; nucleotides outside the gene matches: 4. This CDR3 has 12 amino acids. CDR3 bases: TGTGCCAGCAGTGGGGGACAGGACGAGCTGTTTTTT. This sequence encodes CASSGGQDELFF.

The chain uses TRBV27 and TRBJ2-3; 8 nucleotides align to TRBD2. The CDR3 spans 15 residues. J was trimmed by 0 bases and V by 6 bases; bases with no gene match: 5. CDR1 is MNHEY, CDR2 SMNVEV, per germline (reference sequence). DNA of the CDR3: TGTGCCAGCAGACCGGGACTAGGGAGCACAGATACGCAGTATTTT. Translated, it gives CASRPGLGSTDTQYF.

V and J are TRBV18 and TRBJ1-4; 8 bases line up with TRBD1. This CDR3 region has 15 residues. V lost 4 bases and J lost 8; bases outside the gene matches: 9. Germline V lookup: CDR1 KGHSH, CDR2 LQKENI. CDR3 coding DNA: TGTGCCAGCTCACGCTCGCAGGGGGCAAGGGAAAAACTGTTTTTT. Its translation: CASSRSQGAREKLFF.

This sequence joins TRBV28 and TRBJ2-3; 10 nucleotides match TRBD1. The junction had 14 bases not matched to a gene; V was cut back by 5 bases and J by 6 bases. The germline V gene encodes CDR1 MDHEN and CDR2 SYDVKM. The CDR3 length is 17 residues. This CDR3 reads CASSPTPWDRGQDTQYF. The CDR3 DNA is TGTGCCAGCAGTCCCACGCCCTGGGACAGGGGCCAGGATACGCAGTATTTT.